This record looks at one TCR beta chain sequence and its context. This specimen belongs to a study of early T cells in non-severe SARS-CoV-2 infection. TCRdb analysed the 5' RACE reads with MiXCR anew, one entry per CDR3 protein. The profile covers about 81,000 distinct CDR3 sequences, with around 5.6% appearing a single time and about 7.5% taken by the ten largest. Germline CDR1 KGHDR, CDR2 SFDVKD. The CDR3 sequence is 14 residues long. V gave up 3 bases and J gave up 1 base, with 6 bases separating them. The receptor was isolated from an adult who was a healthcare worker with PCR-confirmed SARS-CoV-2 infection or an uninfected control (not recorded which). The sequenced sample consisted of whole blood. This rearrangement joins TRBV24-1 to TRBJ1-5; D gene unclear. In DNA, the CDR3 is TGTGCCACCAGTGATCCCGGGAGCAATCAGCCCCAGCATTTT. As protein: CATSDPGSNQPQHF.